This T cell receptor beta chain was retrieved from a study of T cells in Graves' hyperthyroidism and ophthalmopathy. Whole-study results and caveats: In simple terms, a model built on 13 V-J features told ophthalmopathy apart from stable hyperthyroidism. Most thyroid clonotypes expanded above 0.001 were also detected in blood.

This clonotype was detected only a few times. Its antigen is not known. The CDR3 has 15 residues. V shed 5 bases and J 6 bases; nucleotides not matched to a gene: 7. The germline gives CDR1 MDHEN, CDR2 SYDVKM. TCR beta CDR3 region amplification was performed from RNA transcripts. HTBI primers were the set used in a first-round RT-PCR of the TCR CDR3. TCRdb re-derived calls from the multiplex PCR reads in MiXCR, one entry per CDR3 protein. The data contain approximately 380,000 distinct CDR3 sequences, 15% to 20% of them seen just once; the ten biggest clones take up 3.7%. V gene TRBV28 combines with J gene TRBJ2-7; 13 bases align to TRBD2. The sequencing sample was made of blood. The sequence derives from a woman aged 18 to 35 with Graves' hyperthyroidism. CDR3 in amino acids: CASSQLAGGPGEQYF. CDR3 nucleotide sequence: TGTGCCAGCAGTCAACTAGCGGGGGGGCCCGGCGAGCAGTACTTC.